This TCR beta chain is drawn from a study of T cells in Graves' hyperthyroidism and ophthalmopathy. Study summary: Any treatment followed the collection of peripheral blood at initial diagnosis. Findings of the study overall: Ophthalmopathy was identified by the model a median around 5.9 months ahead of onset. Within blood appeared most thyroid clonotypes that had expanded above 0.001.

Regions amplified from RNA transcripts were the TCR beta CDR3 regions. RT-PCR in the first round (using the HTBI primer set) targeted the TCR CDR3. TCRdb ran MiXCR on the multiplex PCR reads and lists one entry per CDR3 protein. Among 600,000 or so distinct CDR3 sequences, 14% were seen once, and the ten largest hold roughly 7%. The V gene end was trimmed by 8 bases and the J gene end by 4 bases; junction bases not matched to a gene: 11. CDR1 LNHDA and CDR2 SQIVND come from the germline V gene (reference sequence). The CDR3 has 16 amino acids. This clonotype was seen a few times. What it binds is not known.

Source material: blood. The TCR was taken from a woman aged 18-29 years with Graves' ophthalmopathy. The V and J genes are TRBV19 and TRBJ1-4; 9 nucleotides align to TRBD1. The DNA for the CDR3 is TGTGCCAGTCTTCGACAGGGGGGAGGATTTAATGAAAAACTGTTTTTT. It specifies CASLRQGGGFNEKLFF. The full variable domain, completed using reference TRBV19 and TRBJ1-4, is DGGITQSPKYLFRKEGQNVTLSCEQNLNHDAMYWYRQDPGQGLRLIYYSQIVNDFQKGDIAEGYSVSREKKESFPLTVTSAQKNPTAFYLCASLRQGGGFNEKLFFGSGTQLSVL.